These 26 T cell receptor beta chains came from one sample sequenced in a study of blood T cell repertoires in COVID-19. The assay was immunoSEQ multiplex PCR, and TCRdb's table has in-frame clones only and misses some. The sample contains fewer than 500,000 clones, around 91% of which appear only once. What was sequenced was PBMCs or T cells enriched from blood (not recorded which). These TCRs come from a man aged 30 to 45 who had recovered from COVID-19.

V usage is TRBV5-4 and J usage is TRBJ2-3, with 7 bases aligning to TRBD1. The junction had 6 bases not matched to a gene; V was cut back by 4 bases and J by 4 bases. The CDR3 is made up of 14 amino acids. CDR1 and CDR2 (germline): SGHNT, YYREEE (reference sequence). The CDR3 reads CASSPGQAADTQYF. For the CDR3, the DNA is TGTGCCAGCAGCCCCGGACAGGCCGCAGATACGCAGTATTTT.

In this sample, this clone turned up once. V and J are TRBV19 and TRBJ1-6; a possible D gene is TRBD1 (6 bases). Per germline, CDR1 LNHDA and CDR2 SQIVND (reference sequence). CDR3 length: 13 residues. V lost 8 bases and J 10 bases, leaving 15 bases between the germline ends. The CDR3 region has the DNA TGTGCCAGTTCAGGGGCGTGGGGATCACCCCTCCACTTT. This gives the protein CASSGAWGSPLHF.

The V call is TRBV3-1 (or the pseudogene TRBV3-2), the J call TRBJ1-4; D unresolved. The CDR3 is 16 amino acids. Trimming cost V 4 bases and J 6 bases, with 18 bases left between them. Germline assignment: CDR1 LGHDT and CDR2 YNNKEL (reference sequence). Here the CDR3 DNA reads TGTGCCAGCAGCCGCCAAGCTAGTGCCCTTTATGAAAAACTGTTTTTT. Translating it yields CASSRQASALYEKLFF.

The chain links TRBV19 to TRBJ1-3; D may be TRBD1 (5 bases). The CDR3 covers 14 residues. V gave up 4 bases and J gave up 4 bases, with 11 bases separating them. CDR1 is LNHDA and CDR2 is SQIVND in the germline V gene (reference sequence). Here the CDR3 DNA reads TGTGCCAGTAGTACGACAGTTACCGGAAACACCATATATTTT. Translating gives CASSTTVTGNTIYF. The entire variable domain, with the rest obtained from reference TRBV19 and TRBJ1-3, is as follows: DGGITQSPKYLFRKEGQNVTLSCEQNLNHDAMYWYRQDPGQGLRLIYYSQIVNDFQKGDIAEGYSVSREKKESFPLTVTSAQKNPTAFYLCASSTTVTGNTIYFGEGSWLTVV.

The rearrangement joins TRBV7-2 to TRBJ2-5; 9 nucleotides match TRBD2. The CDR3 length is 14 residues. The V gene end was trimmed by 6 bases and the J gene end by 2 bases; junction bases not matched to a gene: 4. Germline lookup yields CDR1 SGHTA and CDR2 FQGNSA. CDR3 protein: CASRRTSAQETQYF. In nucleotides, the CDR3 is TGTGCCAGCAGGAGGACTAGCGCTCAAGAGACCCAGTACTTC.

The chain combines TRBV12-5 with TRBJ1-6, with D uncertain. Germline CDR1 reads LGHNT; CDR2 reads FRNRAP. The CDR3 sequence is 13 residues long. Trimming took off 7 bases at V and 8 bases at J, with 12 bases between the two ends. The chain's CDR3 is CASAIGRDSPLHF. CDR3 DNA: TGTGCTAGTGCCATAGGTCGGGATTCACCCCTCCACTTT.

This chain uses TRBV5-8 with TRBJ2-1; 9 bases are a match to TRBD1. The J segment lost 8 bases and the V segment lost 4 bases, leaving 10 bases of the junction unmatched. Germline loops: CDR1 SGHTS, CDR2 YDEGEE. The CDR3 extends over 15 amino acids. CDR3 sequence reads: CASSKKGQGRDEQFF. The CDR3 nucleotides read TGTGCCAGCAGCAAGAAGGGACAGGGTAGGGATGAGCAGTTCTTC.

The chain links TRBV7-2 to TRBJ2-7; a possible D gene is TRBD2 (6 bases). The CDR3 consists of 13 residues. Trimming removed 5 bases from V and 9 bases from J, with 17 bases in between. The germline gives CDR1 SGHTA, CDR2 FQGNSA. The DNA for the CDR3 is TGTGCCAGCAGCCCGGACCAGGGAGGACGGCAGTACTTC. The encoded protein is CASSPDQGGRQYF. Variable domain in full (rest from reference TRBV7-2 and TRBJ2-7): GAGVSQSPSNKVTEKGKDVELRCDPISGHTALYWYRQSLGQGLEFLIYFQGNSAPDKSGLPSDRFSAERTGGSVSTLTIQRTQQEDSAVYLCASSPDQGGRQYFGPGTRLTVT.

This clone was seen a single time. V gene TRBV4-1 combines with J gene TRBJ1-1; tentatively, D is TRBD1 (5 bases). Germline V lookup: CDR1 MGHRA, CDR2 YSYEKL. V was clipped by 3 bases and J by 0 bases, with 8 bases between them. CDR3 length equals 14 residues. The CDR3 loop is CASSHGAMNTEAFF. Written as DNA, the CDR3 is TGCGCCAGCAGCCATGGGGCAATGAACACTGAAGCTTTCTTT.

About this clone: Distinct nucleotide sequences in the sample also encode this CDR3. The chain has TRBV7-9 and TRBJ1-1; D gene uncertain. Germline V gene data show CDR1 as SEHNR and CDR2 as FQNEAQ (reference sequence). The CDR3 has 13 amino acids. Trimming removed 5 bases from V and 1 base from J, with 8 bases in between. CDR3 bases: TGTGCCAGCAGCCTCCGGGAGAACACTGAAGCTTTCTTT. Its translation is CASSLRENTEAFF.

The chain has TRBV10-1 and TRBJ1-4; no reliable D call. V lost 9 bases to trimming and J lost 9 bases, with 20 bases between them. Germline loops: CDR1 WNHNN, CDR2 SYGVQD (reference sequence). CDR3 length equals 14 residues. CDR3 amino acids: CARVHMRREQKLFF. The CDR3 DNA reads as TGCGCCAGAGTTCATATGCGACGGGAGCAAAAACTGTTTTTT.

The J gene is TRBJ2-1, the V gene TRBV7-9; 9 bases fit TRBD1. CDR1 and CDR2 (germline): SEHNR, FQNEAQ (reference sequence). The CDR3 is 15 amino acids. The V and J ends lost 6 bases and 9 bases, in that order; junction bases with no gene match: 12. The CDR3 loop reads CASSSGTGSAGEQFF. CDR3 nucleotide sequence: TGTGCCAGCAGTTCCGGGACAGGGTCTGCTGGTGAGCAGTTCTTC. Based on the CDR3 plus reference TRBV7-9 and TRBJ2-1, the full variable domain is DTGVSQNPRHKITKRGQNVTFRCDPISEHNRLYWYRQTLGQGPEFLTYFQNEAQLEKSRLLSDRFSAERPKGSFSTLEIQRTEQGDSAMYLCASSSGTGSAGEQFFGPGTRLTVL.

This clone was seen a few times. The chain employs TRBV5-1 and TRBJ2-5, with D possibly being TRBD1 (6 bases). CDR3 length equals 11 residues. V was pared by 6 bases and J by 3 bases, with 6 bases between. CDR1 is SGHRS, CDR2 YFSETQ, per germline. CDR3 nucleotides: TGCGCCAGCAAGGGGGAAGAGACCCAGTACTTC. As protein: CASKGEETQYF.

V and J are TRBV28 and TRBJ2-1; 11 bases match TRBD2. After removal of 7 bases from V and 4 bases from J, the junction contained 6 bases not matched to a gene. CDR1 and CDR2 from the germline V gene are MDHEN and SYDVKM. The CDR3 is made up of 15 amino acids. Written as DNA, the CDR3 is TGTGCCAGCAACAAGGGACTAGCGGAATACAATGAGCAGTTCTTC. Encoded protein: CASNKGLAEYNEQFF.

This chain links TRBV19 with TRBJ2-7; TRBD1 agrees at 12 bases. V was pared by 5 bases and J by 5 bases, with 4 bases of the junction left unmatched. CDR1 is LNHDA, CDR2 SQIVND, per germline (reference sequence). The CDR3 runs 14 residues. This CDR3 reads CASSGGQGANEQYF. CDR3 nucleotide sequence: TGTGCCAGTAGTGGGGGACAGGGGGCCAACGAGCAGTACTTC.

The chain is built from TRBV6-5 and TRBJ2-7; TRBD1 is a possible D gene (6 bases). The CDR3 is made up of 13 amino acids. The V gene lost 4 bases and the J gene lost 5 bases, with 12 bases spanning the gap. In germline, CDR1 is MNHEY, CDR2 SVGAGI. CDR3 sequence: CASSLEQGNEQYF. As DNA, the CDR3 is TGTGCCAGCAGTTTAGAACAGGGCAACGAGCAGTACTTC.

The rearrangement joins TRBV10-3 to TRBJ1-4, with 9 bases that match TRBD1. CDR1 and CDR2 from the germline V gene are ENHRY and SYGVKD. The J segment lost 0 bases and the V segment lost 5 bases, leaving 1 base of the junction unmatched. The CDR3 length is 15 residues. The CDR3 region has the DNA TGTGCCATCAGTACAGGGGGCACAACTAATGAAAAACTGTTTTTT. Amino acids: CAISTGGTTNEKLFF.

The chain uses TRBV18 and TRBJ2-7; 9 positions agree with TRBD2. Trimming removed 3 bases from V and 5 bases from J; junction bases left unmatched: 5. Germline-derived CDR1 and CDR2 are KGHSH and LQKENI. The CDR3 length is 14 residues. CDR3 coding DNA: TGTGCCAGCTCACCTAGCGGGAGAGGTGACGAGCAGTACTTC. This gives the protein CASSPSGRGDEQYF.

V and J are TRBV5-1 and TRBJ2-7, with 12 bases aligning to TRBD2. Germline CDR1 is SGHRS and CDR2 is YFSETQ. Trimming at V came to 0 bases and at J to 0 bases, leaving 4 bases not matched to a gene. This CDR3 spans 17 amino acids. The CDR3 DNA reads as TGCGCCAGCAGCTTGGCCCGGACTAGCGGGATCTCCTACGAGCAGTACTTC. This translates into CASSLARTSGISYEQYF. Full variable domain (outside the CDR3, taken from reference TRBV5-1 and TRBJ2-7): KAGVTQTPRYLIKTRGQQVTLSCSPISGHRSVSWYQQTPGQGLQFLFEYFSETQRNKGNFPGRFSGRQFSNSRSEMNVSTLELGDSALYLCASSLARTSGISYEQYFGPGTRLTVT.

The rearrangement links TRBV3-1 (or the pseudogene TRBV3-2) to TRBJ1-5, with a tentative D call TRBD1 (5 bases). Looked up from germline, CDR1 is LGHDT and CDR2 is YNNKEL (reference sequence). The CDR3 spans 15 residues. The V gene lost 3 bases and the J gene lost 3 bases, with 12 bases spanning the gap. The chain's CDR3 is CASSHGGGDNQPQHF. The CDR3 nucleotides read TGTGCCAGCAGCCATGGGGGAGGGGACAATCAGCCCCAGCATTTT.

The CDR3 spells CASSLVYGSGSYNEQFF. The DNA of the CDR3 is TGTGCCAGCAGCTTGGTGTATGGCTCGGGCTCCTACAATGAGCAGTTCTTC. V and J are TRBV5-8 and TRBJ2-1, with D hard to call. The CDR3 runs 17 residues. V lost 0 bases and J 0 bases, leaving 13 bases between the germline ends. The germline V gene encodes CDR1 SGHTS and CDR2 YDEGEE. The entire variable domain, with the rest obtained from reference TRBV5-8 and TRBJ2-1, is as follows: EAGVTQSPTHLIKTRGQQATLRCSPISGHTSVYWYQQALGLGLQFLLWYDEGEERNRGNFPPRFSGRQFPNYSSELNVNALELEDSALYLCASSLVYGSGSYNEQFFGPGTRLTVL.

The rearrangement links TRBV12-3 or TRBV12-4 to TRBJ1-5; D possibly corresponds to TRBD1 (5 bases). The CDR3 has 13 amino acids. V shed 8 bases and J shed 3 bases, with 11 bases lying between them. CDR3 protein: CASYAGHNQPQHF. CDR3 sequence (DNA): TGTGCCAGCTATGCAGGACACAATCAGCCCCAGCATTTT.

The rearrangement joins TRBV7-3 to TRBJ1-1; D may be TRBD1 (5 bases). The germline gives CDR1 SGHTA, CDR2 FQGTGA. The ends were cut back, 2 bases at V and 9 bases at J, with 13 bases in the middle. The CDR3 has 13 residues. CDR3 protein: CASSLLDTAKAFF. The CDR3 DNA follows: TGTGCCAGCAGCTTATTGGACACAGCTAAAGCTTTCTTT.

The rearrangement joins TRBV28 to TRBJ1-5, with D perhaps matching TRBD1 (6 bases). V gave up 6 bases and J gave up 3 bases, with 15 bases separating them. CDR3 length: 15 residues. Germline values: CDR1 MDHEN, CDR2 SYDVKM. The CDR3: CASRHPRGHNQPQHF. The DNA for the CDR3 is TGTGCCAGCAGACACCCCAGGGGACACAATCAGCCCCAGCATTTT.

The chain uses TRBV5-1 and TRBJ1-2, with a tentative D call TRBD1 (5 bases). Trimming cost V 3 bases and J 3 bases, with 6 bases left between them. CDR1 SGHRS and CDR2 YFSETQ come from the germline V gene. The CDR3 sequence is 12 residues long. CDR3 protein: CASSSTDYGYTF. In DNA, the CDR3 is TGCGCCAGCAGCTCGACAGACTATGGCTACACCTTC. Together with reference TRBV5-1 and TRBJ1-2, the CDR3 gives the full variable domain: KAGVTQTPRYLIKTRGQQVTLSCSPISGHRSVSWYQQTPGQGLQFLFEYFSETQRNKGNFPGRFSGRQFSNSRSEMNVSTLELGDSALYLCASSSTDYGYTFGSGTRLTVV.

The chain carries TRBV18 and TRBJ1-5; D call uncertain. Trimming took off 2 bases at V and 2 bases at J, with 16 bases between the two ends. The CDR3 loop spans 17 amino acids. CDR1 and CDR2 (germline): KGHSH, LQKENI. The CDR3 coding sequence is TGTGCCAGCTCACCAAGAGAGAGCGCTTTAGGCAATCAGCCCCAGCATTTT. This codes for CASSPRESALGNQPQHF.